The T cell receptor (beta chain) under discussion was sequenced for a study of T cell responses to AZD1222 COVID-19 vaccine (dated by TCRdb to the early 2020s). For the wider study: A total of 233 trial participants underwent TCR sequencing, of whom roughly 210 had received two doses of AZD1222 and about 25 had received two doses of the MenACWY control vaccine. Trial participants were enrolled by age into subgroups of 18-55, 56-69 and 70-plus years, and around 140, 26 and 57 TCR-sequenced participants, respectively, were included in these subgroups. Study-wide findings and limitations: No day 14 peak-response samples were available, so repertoires were characterized only after the peak T cell response. Participants were mostly white British, with more females than males. The authors suggested clonal diversity may have been underestimated. Epitopes outside the regions mutated in the B.1.351 and B.1.1.7 variants were reportedly recognized by nearly half of the unique spike-specific TCRs. Conclusions about previously exposed vaccinees are limited, since just 5 to 7 AZD1222 recipients were seropositive for SARS-CoV-2 at baseline. Spike-specific TCR breadth and depth rose significantly after two AZD1222 doses compared with day 0 and with MenACWY recipients. CD4 TCRs associated with the vaccine covered the entire spike protein, and the dominant responses were in regions 160-218 and 743-854. The 56-69-year group was small, and its depth increase did not reach significance, likely because of low power.

The CDR3 regions of human TCRbeta chains were subjected to immunosequencing. Per the source publication's procedure: TCRs in the repertoires were matched against a reference library of SARS-CoV-2-specific TCRs that had been generated with the MIRA antigen-specificity platform. Breadth was defined as the fraction of unique TCRs that were SARS-CoV-2-associated, and depth was defined as the fraction of total T cells that were SARS-CoV-2-associated. Using the MIRA data, each spike-specific TCR was mapped to the spike region that the TCR reacts to and placed in a CD4 or CD8 class. Log10-transformed breadth and depth values were compared by one-way ANOVA with Sidak's multiple comparisons tests. In its TCRdb copy, this immuneACCESS table keeps in-frame sequences only and misses some clones. Where compared with another copy, unresolved V genes explain less than half of these, and the others have no known cause. The V and J calls and the clone size are those of that table, but D and trimming were determined from the DNA. A total of approximately 190,000 clones appear in this sample, roughly nine tenths of them only once. Jointly, the top ten make up 3.6% of the sample.

Reading the label with the study, this specimen's time point is: about 28 days (+/-7) after the second vaccine dose. The treatment or condition label of this sample denotes: meningococcal conjugate vaccine given as trial control. Vaccinee samples were obtained from the UK trials COV001 and COV002, which included a single-blind randomized controlled phase 2/3 trial of AZD1222 (ChAdOx1 nCoV-19) in healthy adults. For TCRbeta chain sequencing, PBMC samples were collected from trial participants at day 0 and at day 28 after the second dose. Of note for this clone: Its antigen is not yet known. No much larger clone is present one base from it, and per-base qualities are unavailable.

The germline V gene yields SGHRS for CDR1 and YFSETQ for CDR2. V and J lose 0 bases and 6 bases, and a span of 13 bases separates them. The CDR3 contains 15 residues, cysteine and phenylalanine counted. Only the CDR3 portion is preserved as DNA: 45 bases, with reading frame beginning at the first base. This TCR was sampled from an adult who received the MenACWY meningococcal vaccine as a control. The source material was peripheral blood, sampled 28 days after the second dose of the MenACWY control vaccine. Rearrangement joined TRBV5-1 to TRBJ2-1; too little of a D gene remains to name it. The CDR3 has the sequence CASSLGLAPPNEQFF. The DNA is TGCGCCAGCAGCTTGGGCCTGGCCCCCCCCAATGAGCAGTTCTTC. Where the CDR3 stops, the reference TRBV5-1 and TRBJ2-1 genes take over; the full variable domain is KAGVTQTPRYLIKTRGQQVTLSCSPISGHRSVSWYQQTPGQGLQFLFEYFSETQRNKGNFPGRFSGRQFSNSRSEMNVSTLELGDSALYLCASSLGLAPPNEQFFGPGTRLTVL.